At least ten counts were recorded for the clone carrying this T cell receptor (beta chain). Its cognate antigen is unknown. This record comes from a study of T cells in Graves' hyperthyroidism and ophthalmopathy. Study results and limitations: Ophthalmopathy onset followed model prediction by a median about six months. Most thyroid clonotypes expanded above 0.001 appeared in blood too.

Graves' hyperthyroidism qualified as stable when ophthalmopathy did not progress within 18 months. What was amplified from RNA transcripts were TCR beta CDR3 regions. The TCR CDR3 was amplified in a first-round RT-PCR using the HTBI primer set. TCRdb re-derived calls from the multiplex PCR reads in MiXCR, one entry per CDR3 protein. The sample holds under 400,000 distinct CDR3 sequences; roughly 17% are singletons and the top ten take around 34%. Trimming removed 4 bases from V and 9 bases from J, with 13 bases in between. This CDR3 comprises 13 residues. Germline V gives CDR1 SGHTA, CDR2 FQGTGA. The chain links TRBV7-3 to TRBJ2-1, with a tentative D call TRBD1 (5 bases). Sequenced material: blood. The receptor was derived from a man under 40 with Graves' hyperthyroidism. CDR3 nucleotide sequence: TGTGCCAGCAGCTCCCAACCACAGGTTGAGCAGTTCTTC. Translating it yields CASSSQPQVEQFF.